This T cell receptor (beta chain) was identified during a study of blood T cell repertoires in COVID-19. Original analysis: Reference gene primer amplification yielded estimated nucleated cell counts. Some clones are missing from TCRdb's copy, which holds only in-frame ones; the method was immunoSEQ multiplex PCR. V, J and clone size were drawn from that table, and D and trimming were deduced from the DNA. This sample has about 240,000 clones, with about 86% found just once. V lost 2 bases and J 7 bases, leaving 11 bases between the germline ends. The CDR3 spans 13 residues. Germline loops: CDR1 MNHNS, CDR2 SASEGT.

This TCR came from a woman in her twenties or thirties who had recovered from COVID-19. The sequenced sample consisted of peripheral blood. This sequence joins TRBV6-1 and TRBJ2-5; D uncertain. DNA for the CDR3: TGTGCCAGCAGTGAAAATCCCCTCGGGACCCAGTACTTC. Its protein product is CASSENPLGTQYF.